This T cell receptor (beta chain) comes out of a study of blood T cell repertoires in COVID-19. For the study at large: Sample material is recorded as cDNA or gDNA derived from T cells, B-cell-depleted T cells, or PBMCs.

Looked up from germline, CDR1 is MDHEN and CDR2 is SYDVKM. There are 13 residues in the CDR3. The V end lost 4 bases, the J end lost 7 bases, and 11 bases lay between the germline ends. Original methodology: Amplifying reference gene primers gave estimates of nucleated cell counts. Measured with immunoSEQ multiplex PCR; TCRdb has only the in-frame clones, and not every one. Clonal size and the V and J genes are those of that table, whereas D and trimming came from the DNA. The sample consists of under 300,000 clones, 83% of them appearing once. Sample: peripheral blood. The TCR sequence derives from a woman in her forties or fifties who had recovered from COVID-19. The chain couples TRBV28 to TRBJ1-5; no clear D. The DNA for the CDR3 is TGTGCCAGCAGTTCCGGGAGGAGGCAGCCCCAGCATTTT. Its protein is CASSSGRRQPQHF. Full variable domain (rest looked up from reference TRBV28 and TRBJ1-5): DVKVTQSSRYLVKRTGEKVFLECVQDMDHENMFWYRQDPGLGLRLIYFSYDVKMKEKGDIPEGYSVSREKKERFSLILESASTNQTSMYLCASSSGRRQPQHFGDGTRLSIL.